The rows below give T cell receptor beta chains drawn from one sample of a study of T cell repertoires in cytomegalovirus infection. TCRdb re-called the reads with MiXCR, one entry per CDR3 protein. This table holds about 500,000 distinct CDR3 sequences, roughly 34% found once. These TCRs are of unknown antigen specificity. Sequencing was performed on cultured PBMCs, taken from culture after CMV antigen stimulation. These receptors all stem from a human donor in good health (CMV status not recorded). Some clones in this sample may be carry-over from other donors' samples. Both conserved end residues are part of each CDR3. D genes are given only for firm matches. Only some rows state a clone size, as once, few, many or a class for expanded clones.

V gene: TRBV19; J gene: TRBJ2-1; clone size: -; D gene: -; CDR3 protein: CASSIGGSIHNEQFF; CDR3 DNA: TGTGCCAGTAGTATCGGTGGGAGTATCCACAATGAGCAGTTCTTC
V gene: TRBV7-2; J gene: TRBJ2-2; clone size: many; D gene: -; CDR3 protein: CASSSDRNTGELFF; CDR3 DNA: TGTGCCAGCAGCTCCGACAGGAACACCGGGGAGCTGTTTTTT
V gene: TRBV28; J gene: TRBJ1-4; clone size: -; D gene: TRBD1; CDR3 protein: CASSLLDRGNEKLFF; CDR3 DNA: TGTGCCAGCAGTTTACTCGACAGGGGTAATGAAAAACTGTTTTTT
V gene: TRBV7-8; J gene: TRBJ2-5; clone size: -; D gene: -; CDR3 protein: CASSRSGNLQETQYF; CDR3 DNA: TGTGCCAGCAGCCGATCGGGTAACCTCCAAGAGACCCAGTACTTC
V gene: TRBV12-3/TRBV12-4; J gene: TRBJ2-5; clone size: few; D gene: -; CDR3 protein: CASSQVGTQETQYF; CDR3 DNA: TGTGCCAGCAGTCAAGTGGGGACCCAAGAGACCCAGTACTTC
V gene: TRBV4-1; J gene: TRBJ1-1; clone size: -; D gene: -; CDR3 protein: CASSQRFGGNTEAFF; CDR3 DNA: TGCGCCAGCAGCCAAAGGTTTGGAGGGAACACTGAAGCTTTCTTT
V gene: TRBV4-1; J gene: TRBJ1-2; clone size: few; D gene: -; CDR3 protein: CASRPDSLYGYTF; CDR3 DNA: TGCGCCAGCAGACCCGACAGCCTCTATGGCTACACCTTC
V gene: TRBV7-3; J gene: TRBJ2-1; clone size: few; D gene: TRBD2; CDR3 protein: CASSPARSGRMNEQFF; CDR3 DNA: TGTGCCAGCAGCCCGGCCCGTAGCGGGAGAATGAATGAGCAGTTCTTC
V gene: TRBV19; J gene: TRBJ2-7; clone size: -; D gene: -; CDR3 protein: CASSISGPSYEQYF; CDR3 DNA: TGTGCCAGTAGCATCAGCGGGCCTTCCTACGAGCAGTACTTC
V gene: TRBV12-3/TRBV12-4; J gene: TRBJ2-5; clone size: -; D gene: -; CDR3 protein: CASSDYAGNEETQYF; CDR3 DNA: TGTGCCAGCAGCGATTACGCTGGTAACGAAGAGACCCAGTACTTC
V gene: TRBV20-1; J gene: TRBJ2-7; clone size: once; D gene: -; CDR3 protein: CSARSGGSSYEQYF; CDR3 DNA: TGCAGTGCTAGATCAGGGGGGAGCTCCTACGAGCAGTACTTC
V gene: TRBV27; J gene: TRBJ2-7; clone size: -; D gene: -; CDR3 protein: CASRAGGAGEQYF; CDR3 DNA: TGTGCCAGCAGGGCAGGAGGAGCAGGCGAGCAGTACTTC
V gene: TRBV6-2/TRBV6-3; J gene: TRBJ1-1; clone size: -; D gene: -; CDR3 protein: CASSYAGMGQGIKDTEAFF; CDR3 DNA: TGTGCCAGCAGTTACGCAGGCATGGGCCAGGGGATCAAGGACACTGAAGCTTTCTTT
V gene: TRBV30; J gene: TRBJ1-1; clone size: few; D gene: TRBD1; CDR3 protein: CAWSGTGGSTEAFF; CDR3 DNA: TGTGCCTGGAGTGGGACAGGGGGCTCCACTGAAGCTTTCTTT
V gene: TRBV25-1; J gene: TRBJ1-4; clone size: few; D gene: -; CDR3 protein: CASNEVGEKLFF; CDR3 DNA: TGTGCCAGCAACGAGGTGGGGGAAAAACTGTTTTTT
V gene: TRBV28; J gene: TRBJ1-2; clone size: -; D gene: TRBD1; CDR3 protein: CASFTGGNYGYTF; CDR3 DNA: TGTGCCAGCTTTACAGGGGGTAACTATGGCTACACCTTC
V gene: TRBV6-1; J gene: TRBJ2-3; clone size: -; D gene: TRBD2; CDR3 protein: CASRPSPAGVTDTQYF; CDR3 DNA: TGTGCCAGCAGGCCCTCCCCAGCGGGGGTCACAGATACGCAGTATTTT
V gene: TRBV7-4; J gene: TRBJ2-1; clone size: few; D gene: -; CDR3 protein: CASSLLAHEQFF; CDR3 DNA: TGTGCCAGCAGCTTATTAGCCCATGAGCAGTTCTTC
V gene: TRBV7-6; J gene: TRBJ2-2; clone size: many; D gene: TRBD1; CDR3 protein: CASRNIIGGQGTTGELFF; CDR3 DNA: TGTGCCAGCAGGAACATTATTGGGGGACAGGGAACCACCGGGGAGCTGTTTTTT
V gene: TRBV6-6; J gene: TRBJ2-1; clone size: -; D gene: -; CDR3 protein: CASTHSYNEQFF; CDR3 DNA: TGTGCCAGCACCCATTCCTACAATGAGCAGTTCTTC